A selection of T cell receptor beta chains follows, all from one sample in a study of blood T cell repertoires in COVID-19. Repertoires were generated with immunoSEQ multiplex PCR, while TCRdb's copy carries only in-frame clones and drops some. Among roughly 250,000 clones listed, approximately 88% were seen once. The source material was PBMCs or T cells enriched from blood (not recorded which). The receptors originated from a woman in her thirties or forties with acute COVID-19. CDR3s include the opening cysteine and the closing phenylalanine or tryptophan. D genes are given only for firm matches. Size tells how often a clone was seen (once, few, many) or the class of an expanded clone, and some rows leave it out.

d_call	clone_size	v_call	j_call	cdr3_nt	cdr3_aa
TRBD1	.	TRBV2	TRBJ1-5	TGTGCCAGCAGTGAAGGGGACAGGTCGCAGCCCCAGCATTTT	CASSEGDRSQPQHF
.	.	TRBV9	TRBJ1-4	TGTGCCAGCAGCGTACACCCAACAGTGGCTAATGAAAAACTGTTTTTT	CASSVHPTVANEKLFF
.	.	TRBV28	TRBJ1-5	TGTGCCAGCAGTTTGAGAGCCGGGGTACACAGCAATCAGCCCCAGCATTTT	CASSLRAGVHSNQPQHF
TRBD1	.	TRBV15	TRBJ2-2	TGTGCCACCATAGACAGGGGACCAGCCGGGGAGCTGTTTTTT	CATIDRGPAGELFF
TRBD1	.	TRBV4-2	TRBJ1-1	TGTGCCAGCAGCCGAGACAGGGCGGATGACACTGAAGCTTTCTTT	CASSRDRADDTEAFF
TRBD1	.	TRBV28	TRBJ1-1	TGTGCCAGCAGTGTCCCGACAGGGGGGACTGAAGCTTTCTTT	CASSVPTGGTEAFF
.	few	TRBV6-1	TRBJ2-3	TGTGCCAGCAGTGAATACCCGGGACACCAAACTACAGATACGCAGTATTTT	CASSEYPGHQTTDTQYF
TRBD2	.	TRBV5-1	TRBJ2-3	TGCGCCAGCAGCTTGGGGGCTAGCGGGAGTTTAGATACGCAGTATTTT	CASSLGASGSLDTQYF
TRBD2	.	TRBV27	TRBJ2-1	TGTGCCAGCAGTCTTTTTGGGCTAGCGGGAGGTGAGCAGTTCTTC	CASSLFGLAGGEQFF
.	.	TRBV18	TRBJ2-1	TGTGCCAGCTCACGGACAGTGAGTAGGGATGAGCAGTTCTTC	CASSRTVSRDEQFF
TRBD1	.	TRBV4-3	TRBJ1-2	TGCGCCAGCAGCCAAGACCCGGGACAGGGGTTAGGCTACACCTTC	CASSQDPGQGLGYTF
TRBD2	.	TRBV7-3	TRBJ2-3	TGTGCCAGCAGCCCAATCCTAGCGGGATCCACAGATACGCAGTATTTT	CASSPILAGSTDTQYF
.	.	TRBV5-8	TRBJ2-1	TGTGCCAGCAGCCCATTACAATGGGAGCAGTTCTTC	CASSPLQWEQFF
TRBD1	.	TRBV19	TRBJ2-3	TGTGCCAGTAGCGACAGGGGTACAGATACGCAGTATTTT	CASSDRGTDTQYF
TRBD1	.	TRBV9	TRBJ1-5	TGTGCCAGCAGCGCCGGGACAGGGGCTAGCAATCAGCCCCAGCATTTT	CASSAGTGASNQPQHF
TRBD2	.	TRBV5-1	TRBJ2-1	TGCGCCAGCAGCTTGGGGCTAGCGGGGGGCAATGAGCAGTTCTTC	CASSLGLAGGNEQFF
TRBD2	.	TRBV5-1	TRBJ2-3	TGCGCCAGCAGCCTGGCGGGAGGCCCAGATACGCAGTATTTT	CASSLAGGPDTQYF
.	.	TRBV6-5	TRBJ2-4	TGTGCCAGCAGTTACAACAGACAAAACATTCAGTACTTC	CASSYNRQNIQYF
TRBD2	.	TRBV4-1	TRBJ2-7	TGCGCCAGCAGCCAAGGGACTAGCGGTGTGTACGAGCAGTACTTC	CASSQGTSGVYEQYF
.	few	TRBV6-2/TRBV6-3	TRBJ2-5	TGTGCCAGCAGTCTAGGGGGAAAAGAGACCCAGTACTTC	CASSLGGKETQYF
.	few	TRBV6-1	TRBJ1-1	TGTGCCAGCAGTGATTTGGCCACTGAAGCTTTCTTT	CASSDLATEAFF
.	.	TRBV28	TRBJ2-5	TGTGCCAGCACCCCTCGCAGAATGTGGGAGACCCAGTACTTC	CASTPRRMWETQYF
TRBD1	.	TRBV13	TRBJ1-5	TGTGCCAGCAGCCGCGGGACAGGGATTCAGCCCCAGCATTTT	CASSRGTGIQPQHF